The rows below give T cell receptor beta chains drawn from one sample of a study of blood T cells in healthy people across ages. MiXCR, run by TCRdb on the 5' RACE reads, gives a single entry per CDR3 protein. Here the sample spans 650,000 to 1,000,000 distinct CDR3 sequences, under 40% being singletons. Material for sequencing was blood. These receptors all come from a man between 18 and 35 years old in good health. Each CDR3 is given with its conserved first and last residue. A D gene is named only where the DNA matches it firmly. The size of a clone is reported for some rows only, either as once, few or many, or as a class for expanded clones.

>TRBV7-9|TRBD1|few|TRBJ2-7
CASSLAGQEQYF
TGTGCCAGCAGCTTAGCGGGACAGGAGCAGTACTTC
>TRBV20-1|NA|few|TRBJ1-5
CSARGSIGQPQHF
TGCAGTGCTAGAGGGTCCATCGGACAGCCCCAGCATTTT
>TRBV7-3|TRBD2|NA|TRBJ2-7
CASSLTASGALSYEQYF
TGTGCCAGCAGCTTAACGGCTAGCGGGGCCCTCTCCTACGAGCAGTACTTC
>TRBV29-1|NA|NA|TRBJ1-2
CSVGEPGGTTYGYTF
TGCAGCGTTGGGGAGCCGGGGGGGACCACCTATGGCTACACCTTC
>TRBV29-1|NA|NA|TRBJ2-1
CSVEREGGEQFF
TGCAGCGTTGAAAGGGAAGGCGGTGAGCAGTTCTTC
>TRBV10-3|TRBD1|NA|TRBJ1-2
CAISGGQGAHDYTF
TGTGCCATCAGTGGGGGACAGGGGGCGCATGACTACACCTTC
>TRBV5-1|NA|NA|TRBJ1-4
CASSLGIKEKLFF
TGCGCCAGCAGCTTGGGGATTAAGGAAAAACTGTTTTTT
>TRBV10-3|NA|NA|TRBJ2-7
CAISETEYNEQYF
TGTGCCATCAGTGAAACAGAGTACAATGAGCAGTACTTC
>TRBV3-1|NA|many|TRBJ1-1
CASSRPGESYTEAFF
TGTGCCAGCAGTCGCCCGGGGGAAAGTTACACTGAAGCTTTCTTT
>TRBV9|NA|NA|TRBJ1-1
CASSVGKGLGRNTEAFF
TGTGCCAGCAGCGTAGGGAAAGGGCTAGGCCGAAACACTGAAGCTTTCTTT
>TRBV7-2|NA|few|TRBJ2-3
CASSLGSIVTDTQYF
TGTGCCAGCAGCTTAGGTAGTATCGTAACAGATACGCAGTATTTT
>TRBV7-2|NA|NA|TRBJ2-3
CASSLAGFPDTQYF
TGTGCCAGCAGCTTAGCAGGGTTTCCAGATACGCAGTATTTT
>TRBV27|NA|few|TRBJ2-4
CASSPGRVNIQYF
TGTGCCAGCAGCCCCGGGCGGGTGAACATTCAGTACTTC
>TRBV20-1|TRBD2|NA|TRBJ2-7
CSVTLAGDSYEQYF
TGCAGTGTTACTCTAGCGGGGGACTCCTACGAGCAGTACTTC
>TRBV7-6|NA|few|TRBJ2-1
CASSLGVPGSEQFF
TGTGCCAGCAGTTTAGGCGTCCCAGGGTCTGAGCAGTTCTTC
>TRBV5-1|TRBD1|NA|TRBJ2-7
CASSLGQGDYEQYF
TGCGCCAGCAGCTTGGGACAGGGGGACTACGAGCAGTACTTC
>TRBV20-1|TRBD2|NA|TRBJ2-1
CSAHLAGYNKQFF
TGCAGTGCTCATCTAGCGGGCTACAATAAGCAGTTCTTC
>TRBV7-2|NA|NA|TRBJ2-3
CASSPTTRDTQYF
TGTGCCAGCAGCCCGACGACTAGGGATACGCAGTATTTT
>TRBV5-6|TRBD1|NA|TRBJ1-1
CASSLAGGAGREAFF
TGTGCCAGCAGCTTGGCAGGGGGCGCAGGACGTGAAGCTTTCTTT
>TRBV6-2/TRBV6-3|TRBD1|few|TRBJ2-5
CASRTRQGRVAEETQYF
TGTGCCAGCAGAACGAGACAGGGTCGGGTGGCCGAAGAGACCCAGTACTTC
>TRBV5-1|NA|NA|TRBJ1-5
CASSLRGEAEPQHF
TGCGCCAGCAGCTTGAGAGGGGAGGCGGAGCCCCAGCATTTT
>TRBV5-1|NA|few|TRBJ2-1
CASSLASGFLHNEQFF
TGCGCCAGCAGCTTAGCCTCAGGGTTTCTGCACAATGAGCAGTTCTTC
>TRBV12-5|NA|few|TRBJ2-3
CASKPGLSTDTQYF
TGTGCTAGTAAACCGGGACTTAGCACAGATACGCAGTATTTT
>TRBV15|NA|NA|TRBJ2-3
CATDPGGDTQYF
TGTGCCACCGACCCTGGGGGGGATACGCAGTATTTT
>TRBV20-1|NA|few|TRBJ1-5
CSAILGRSNQPQHF
TGCAGTGCTATACTGGGTAGGAGCAATCAGCCCCAGCATTTT
>TRBV7-2|NA|few|TRBJ2-7
CASSHGTIQAYEQYF
TGTGCCAGCAGCCACGGGACAATTCAGGCCTACGAGCAGTACTTC
>TRBV20-1|NA|few|TRBJ1-1
CSARDGGQNTEAFF
TGCAGTGCTAGAGACGGGGGACAGAACACTGAAGCTTTCTTT
>TRBV7-9|NA|few|TRBJ2-4
CASSTTLGPKYIQYF
TGTGCCAGCAGTACAACGCTTGGTCCCAAATACATTCAGTACTTC
>TRBV11-2|NA|NA|TRBJ2-5
CASSLAASSRETQYF
TGTGCCAGCAGCTTAGCTGCATCATCGCGGGAGACCCAGTACTTC
>TRBV5-1|NA|many|TRBJ2-3
CASSLEPRGTDTQYF
TGCGCCAGCAGCTTGGAACCTCGGGGCACAGATACGCAGTATTTT
>TRBV12-3/TRBV12-4|TRBD1|NA|TRBJ1-4
CASTASSRDRVLPPTNEKLFF
TGTGCCAGCACCGCCAGCTCCCGAGACAGGGTGCTTCCCCCTACTAATGAAAAACTGTTTTTT
>TRBV29-1|NA|NA|TRBJ1-1
CSVEEGAVRTEAFF
TGCAGCGTTGAAGAGGGGGCAGTAAGGACTGAAGCTTTCTTT
>TRBV12-3/TRBV12-4|NA|few|TRBJ2-3
CASSLGEFRGREYF
TGTGCCAGCAGTTTAGGTGAATTTAGGGGCCGGGAGTATTTT
>TRBV13|NA|NA|TRBJ2-5
CASTLRRAQETQYF
TGTGCCAGCACCCTTCGGCGGGCCCAAGAGACCCAGTACTTC
>TRBV4-3|NA|many|TRBJ2-3
CASSQAEDDTQYF
TGCGCCAGCAGCCAAGCGGAGGATGATACGCAGTATTTT
>TRBV2|TRBD1|NA|TRBJ2-5
CASSRDSEQEAQYF
TGTGCCAGCAGCCGGGACAGTGAACAAGAGGCCCAGTACTTC
>TRBV12-3/TRBV12-4|TRBD1|few|TRBJ2-7
CARTVDRVDEQYF
TGTGCCAGAACTGTGGACAGGGTAGACGAGCAGTACTTC
>TRBV10-3|NA|few|TRBJ1-6
CAVTGGQYNSPLHF
TGTGCCGTCACAGGAGGACAGTATAATTCACCCCTCCACTTT
>TRBV18|NA|few|TRBJ1-1
CASSFETGNTEAFF
TGTGCCAGCTCATTCGAGACAGGGAACACTGAAGCTTTCTTT
>TRBV6-6|NA|NA|TRBJ2-1
CASSSGTAVGNEQFF
TGTGCCAGCAGTTCCGGGACCGCCGTGGGTAATGAGCAGTTCTTC
>TRBV6-6|TRBD1|many|TRBJ1-1
CASSLSGTGSEAFF
TGTGCCAGCAGTCTATCGGGGACAGGGTCTGAAGCTTTCTTT
>TRBV6-5|NA|NA|TRBJ1-6
CASSSDDSPLHF
TGTGCCAGCAGTTCCGATGATTCACCCCTCCACTTT
>TRBV20-1|NA|once|TRBJ2-6
CSASPTAVRSGANVLTF
TGCAGTGCTAGCCCCACCGCAGTTCGCTCTGGGGCCAACGTCCTGACTTTC
>TRBV28|NA|NA|TRBJ1-5
CASSLAGEGNQPQHF
TGTGCCAGCAGTTTGGCAGGGGAAGGCAATCAGCCCCAGCATTTT
>TRBV7-2|NA|NA|TRBJ1-1
CASSRDMAGTEAFF
TGTGCCAGCAGCCGTGATATGGCAGGCACTGAAGCTTTCTTT
>TRBV5-5|NA|NA|TRBJ2-7
CASRLLGPQPVNEQYF
TGTGCCAGCAGGTTGCTCGGGCCACAACCCGTCAATGAGCAGTACTTC
>TRBV28|NA|once|TRBJ2-3
CASKGREVADTQYF
TGTGCCAGCAAGGGCAGGGAAGTCGCAGATACGCAGTATTTT
>TRBV12-3/TRBV12-4|NA|few|TRBJ2-2
CASSLPPNELFF
TGTGCCAGCAGTTTACCCCCTAACGAGCTGTTTTTT
>TRBV14|TRBD2|few|TRBJ2-1
CASSPPQRGLPYNEQFF
TGTGCCAGCAGCCCTCCTCAGCGGGGGCTCCCCTACAATGAGCAGTTCTTC
>TRBV5-1|NA|many|TRBJ1-1
CASSLGGGMNTEAFF
TGTGCCAGCAGCTTAGGCGGTGGGATGAACACTGAAGCTTTCTTT
>TRBV12-3/TRBV12-4|NA|NA|TRBJ1-2
CASSGWRDGKDYGYTF
TGTGCCAGCAGCGGATGGCGGGACGGGAAAGACTATGGCTACACCTTC
>TRBV20-1|NA|many|TRBJ2-3
CSAREGSRYTDTQYF
TGCAGTGCTAGAGAGGGTTCGCGCTACACAGATACGCAGTATTTT